Below, one TCR beta chain is given with its context. The entry originates in a study of blood T cell repertoires in COVID-19. CDR1 and CDR2 from the germline V gene are GTSNPN and SVGIG (reference sequence). The CDR3 extends over 15 amino acids. The V and J ends lost 5 bases and 7 bases respectively, with 21 bases between them. As originally analysed: The authors estimated nucleated cell counts from reference gene primer amplification. The table came from immunoSEQ multiplex PCR; TCRdb's copy has only in-frame clones and leaves some out. V, J and clone size were drawn from that table, and D and trimming were deduced from the DNA. The profile shows 150,000 to 200,000 clones, 65% to 80% of them singletons.

The V gene is TRBV30, the J gene TRBJ1-3; D unclear. Material: PBMCs or T cells enriched from blood (not recorded which). The receptor comes from a woman aged 50 to 60 with acute COVID-19. CDR3 bases: TGTGCCTGGGCCAGGCGGCCGGGAGGTGAGAACACCATATATTTT. It is translated as CAWARRPGGENTIYF.